This entry concerns a single T cell receptor beta chain. The antigen remains undetermined. Trimming cost V 1 base and J 9 bases, with 15 bases left between them. The CDR3 consists of 14 residues. Germline V gene sequence: CDR1 LNHDA, CDR2 SQIVND (reference sequence). In TCRdb, the reads were re-called with MiXCR into one record per CDR3 protein. The table includes approximately 110,000 distinct CDR3 sequences, over 30% detected once. This sample stems from a study of T cell repertoires in cytomegalovirus infection. Overall study: CMV epitopes, recently identified HLA-C-restricted and well-studied HLA-B-restricted, were used. An indication of both CMV infection and matching HLA type came from public TCR beta signatures.

Findings and caveats of the study: HLA-C-restricted CMV-specific TCR beta clonotypes prevailed in the ex vivo response. Cumulative frequency of public TCR beta families picked out carriers of CMV plus the relevant HLA.

V usage is TRBV19 and J usage is TRBJ1-1; a possible D gene is TRBD1 (5 bases). Sequenced here: CD8+ T cells from cultured PBMCs, sampled from culture after CMV antigen stimulation. This clonotype was sampled from a human donor in good health (CMV status not recorded). Some clones in this sample may be carry-over from other donors' samples. The CDR3 DNA reads as TGTGCCAGTAGTATAGCAGGGCCGGATTATCAAGCTTTCTTT. It encodes CASSIAGPDYQAFF. Based on the CDR3 plus reference TRBV19 and TRBJ1-1, the full variable domain is DGGITQSPKYLFRKEGQNVTLSCEQNLNHDAMYWYRQDPGQGLRLIYYSQIVNDFQKGDIAEGYSVSREKKESFPLTVTSAQKNPTAFYLCASSIAGPDYQAFFGQGTRLTVV.